Below are 14 T cell receptor beta chains sequenced from a single sample in a study of T-cell reconstitution after alpha-beta-depleted transplantation in children. The TCRbeta library incorporated unique molecular identifiers. Via MiXCR, TCRdb re-called the PCR reads, giving one row per CDR3 protein. The sample yields 600,000 to 800,000 distinct CDR3 sequences, around 13% seen once. The input for sequencing was PBMCs, taken before TCRalphabeta/CD19-depleted stem cell transplant. Receptor source: a girl aged 2-10 years with congenital amegakaryocytic thrombocytopenia, due to receive a stem cell transplant.

In its sample, this clonotype was seen many times. The V and J genes are TRBV25-1 and TRBJ1-5; 8 bases match TRBD1. This CDR3 spans 15 amino acids. The V and J ends lost 5 bases and 5 bases, in that order; junction bases with no gene match: 8. Germline values: CDR1 MGHDK, CDR2 SYGVNS. The CDR3 region has the DNA TGTGCCAGCAGTTCTATACAGGGGGTTTATCAGCCCCAGCATTTT. Translating gives CASSSIQGVYQPQHF.

V usage is TRBV28 and J usage is TRBJ2-7, with TRBD2 identical over 10 bases. The CDR3 has 17 amino acids. In germline, CDR1 is MDHEN, CDR2 SYDVKM. Trimming took 7 bases from V and 1 from J; bases not matched to a gene: 13. CDR3 DNA: TGTGCCAGCACCTTCTGGCTAGCGGGAGTACGGTCCTACGAGCAGTACTTC. It specifies CASTFWLAGVRSYEQYF. The variable domain in full, completed from reference TRBV28 and TRBJ2-7, reads DVKVTQSSRYLVKRTGEKVFLECVQDMDHENMFWYRQDPGLGLRLIYFSYDVKMKEKGDIPEGYSVSREKKERFSLILESASTNQTSMYLCASTFWLAGVRSYEQYFGPGTRLTVT.

V is TRBV2 and J is TRBJ2-2; 8 positions agree with TRBD2. Losses at the gene ends were 6 bases for V and 0 bases for J; bases not matched to a gene: 6. The CDR3 sequence is 16 residues long. Per germline, CDR1 SNHLY and CDR2 FYNNEI. Written as DNA, the CDR3 is TGTGCCAGCAGATTACTAGCGGCCGCGAACACCGGGGAGCTGTTTTTT. Residues: CASRLLAAANTGELFF.

The rearrangement links TRBV29-1 to TRBJ2-7, with 13 bases identical to TRBD2. The germline CDR1 and CDR2 sequences are SQVTM and ANQGSEA. The CDR3 has 16 amino acids. J gave up 2 bases and V 4 bases, and 8 bases lay outside the gene matches. This chain's CDR3 is CSVAGTSGKAPYEQYF. CDR3 coding DNA: TGCAGCGTTGCCGGGACTAGCGGGAAAGCCCCCTACGAGCAGTACTTC.

The CDR3, as DNA: TGTGCCAGCAGTGTTAGCGGGAGTGTAGGTGAGCAGTTCTTC. Encoded protein: CASSVSGSVGEQFF. The chain recombines TRBV6-4 with TRBJ2-1, with TRBD2 identical over 9 bases. The CDR3 contains 14 residues. The trim removed 4 bases at V and 9 bases at J, leaving 7 bases unmatched. Germline loops: CDR1 MRHNA, CDR2 SNTAGT.

This clonotype came up many times. The rearrangement joins TRBV5-1 to TRBJ2-2, with TRBD1 matching 7 bases. Germline assignment: CDR1 SGHRS and CDR2 YFSETQ. This CDR3 has 15 residues. With 0 bases clipped from V and 7 bases from J, the junction kept 6 bases outside the gene matches. CDR3 nucleotide sequence: TGCGCCAGCAGCTTGGATAGACAGGGTATCGGGGAGCTGTTTTTT. Its translation: CASSLDRQGIGELFF.

This clonotype was found a few times. V gene TRBV28 combines with J gene TRBJ1-5; weak D call: TRBD1 (5 bases). Trimming pared 2 bases from V and 3 bases from J, leaving 8 bases between. CDR3 size: 14 residues. The germline CDR1 and CDR2 sequences are MDHEN and SYDVKM. In DNA, the CDR3 is TGTGCCAGCAGTTTACGCAGGGCCAATCAGCCCCAGCATTTT. Protein: CASSLRRANQPQHF.

A remark on this clonotype: Just one base apart from a much larger clone, this may be a read error. The V gene is TRBV6-1, the J gene TRBJ2-1, with 13 bases lining up with TRBD2. Germline CDR1 and CDR2: MNHNS and SASEGT. CDR3 length: 16 amino acids. CDR3 in amino acids: CASRPGTSGTYNELFF. CDR3 in DNA: TGTGCCAGCAGGCCCGGGACTAGCGGGACCTACAATGAGCTGTTCTTC.

The chain has TRBV20-1 and TRBJ2-3, with TRBD2 matching over 7 bases. The CDR3 covers 14 residues. Germline-derived CDR1 and CDR2 are DFQATT and SNEGSKA (reference sequence). V lost 6 bases, J lost 8 bases, and 14 bases stayed unmatched. DNA for the CDR3: TGCAGTGCCCCTGCGCTAGCGGCTGTCGGTACGCAGTATTTT. Translating it yields CSAPALAAVGTQYF.

The table lists this clonotype with many counts. This rearrangement joins TRBV7-6 to TRBJ2-1; D gene uncertain. CDR1 is SGHVS, CDR2 FNYEAQ, per germline. Trimming took off 8 bases at V and 6 bases at J, with 17 bases between the two ends. The CDR3 totals 14 residues. CDR3 in amino acids: CASGNSLLINEQFF. In nucleotides, the CDR3 is TGTGCCAGCGGAAATTCGTTGCTGATCAATGAGCAGTTCTTC.

This clonotype was detected many times. V gene TRBV4-1 combines with J gene TRBJ2-5; D gene unclear. Trimming shortened V by 1 base and J by 2 bases, and 8 bases separated the two germline ends. Germline assignment: CDR1 MGHRA and CDR2 YSYEKL. This CDR3 has 14 amino acids. The CDR3 region has the DNA TGCGCCAGCAGCCAAGTTTTCAGACAAGAGACCCAGTACTTC. Translation gives CASSQVFRQETQYF.

This clonotype was seen only a few times. The chain carries TRBV4-2 and TRBJ2-2, with a weak D call TRBD1 (5 bases). Trimming took 1 base from V and 4 from J, leaving 7 bases between them. Germline V gives CDR1 LGHNA, CDR2 YNFKEQ. The CDR3 loop spans 14 amino acids. The CDR3 DNA reads as TGTGCCAGCAGCCAAGGACAGCCCACCGGGGAGCTGTTTTTT. Encoded protein: CASSQGQPTGELFF.

The chain couples TRBV29-1 to TRBJ2-5, with D possibly TRBD1 on 6 matching bases. CDR3 length equals 12 residues. Trimming took off 6 bases at V and 2 bases at J, with 10 bases between the two ends. Germline CDR1 SQVTM, CDR2 ANQGSEA. CDR3 DNA: TGCAGCGTACAGGGTGGTCAAGAGACCCAGTACTTC. Its protein is CSVQGGQETQYF.

This clonotype was seen at least ten times. The chain uses TRBV27 and TRBJ2-2; the D gene is possibly TRBD1 (5 bases). V was shortened by 2 bases and J by 5 bases, with 12 bases between the two germline ends. CDR3 length equals 15 residues. The germline V gene has CDR1 MNHEY and CDR2 SMNVEV (reference sequence). DNA of the CDR3: TGTGCCAGCAGTTTAGTCAGGGAAGGGACCGGGGAGCTGTTTTTT. It specifies CASSLVREGTGELFF.